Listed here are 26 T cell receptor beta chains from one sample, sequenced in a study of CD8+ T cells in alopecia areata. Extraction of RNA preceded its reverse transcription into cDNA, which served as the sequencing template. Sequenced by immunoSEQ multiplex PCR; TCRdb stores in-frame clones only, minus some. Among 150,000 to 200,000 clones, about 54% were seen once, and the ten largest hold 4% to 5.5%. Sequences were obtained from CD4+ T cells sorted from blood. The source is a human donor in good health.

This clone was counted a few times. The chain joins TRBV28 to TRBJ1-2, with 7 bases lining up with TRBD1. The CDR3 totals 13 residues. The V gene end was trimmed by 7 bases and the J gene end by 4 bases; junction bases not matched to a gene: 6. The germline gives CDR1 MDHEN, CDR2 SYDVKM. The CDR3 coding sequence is TGTGCCAGCATAGGGGACAGAAGCTATGGCTACACCTTC. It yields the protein CASIGDRSYGYTF.

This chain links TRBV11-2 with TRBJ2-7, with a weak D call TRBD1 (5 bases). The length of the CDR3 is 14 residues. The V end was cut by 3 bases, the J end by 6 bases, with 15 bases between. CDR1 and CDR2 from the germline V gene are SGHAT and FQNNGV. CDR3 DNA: TGTGCCAGCAGCTTTGTGGACATGCAGCCCGAGCAGTACTTC. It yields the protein CASSFVDMQPEQYF.

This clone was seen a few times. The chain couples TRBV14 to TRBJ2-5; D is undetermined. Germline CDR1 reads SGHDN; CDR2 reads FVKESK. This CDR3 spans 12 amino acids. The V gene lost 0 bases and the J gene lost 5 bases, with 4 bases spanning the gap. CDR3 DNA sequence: TGTGCCAGCAGCCAAGAGGCGGAGACCCAGTACTTC. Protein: CASSQEAETQYF.

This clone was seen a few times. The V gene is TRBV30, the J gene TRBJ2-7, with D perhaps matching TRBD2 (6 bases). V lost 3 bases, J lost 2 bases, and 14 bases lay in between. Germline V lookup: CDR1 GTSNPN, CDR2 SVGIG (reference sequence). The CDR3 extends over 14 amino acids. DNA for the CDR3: TGTGCCTGGAGGGGAAGCGGACTAACCTACGAGCAGTACTTC. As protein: CAWRGSGLTYEQYF.

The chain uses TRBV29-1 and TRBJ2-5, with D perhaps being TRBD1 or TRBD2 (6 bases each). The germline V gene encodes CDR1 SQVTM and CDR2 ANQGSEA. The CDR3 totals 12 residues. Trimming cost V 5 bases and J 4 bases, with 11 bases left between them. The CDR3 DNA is TGCAGCGTTCGCGAGGGGGGAGAGACCCAGTACTTC. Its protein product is CSVREGGETQYF. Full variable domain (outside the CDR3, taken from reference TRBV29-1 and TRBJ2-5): SAVISQKPSRDICQRGTSLTIQCQVDSQVTMMFWYRQQPGQSLTLIATANQGSEATYESGFVIDKFPISRPNLTFSTLTVSNMSPEDSSIYLCSVREGGETQYFGPGTRLLVL.

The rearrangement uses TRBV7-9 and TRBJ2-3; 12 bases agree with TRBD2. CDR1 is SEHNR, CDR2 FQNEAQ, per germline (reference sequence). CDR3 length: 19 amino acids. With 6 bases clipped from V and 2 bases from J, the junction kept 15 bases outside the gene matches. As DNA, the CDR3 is TGTGCCAGCAGTCCCGGACCACTAGCGGGAGGCTACTACACAGATACGCAGTATTTT. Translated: CASSPGPLAGGYYTDTQYF. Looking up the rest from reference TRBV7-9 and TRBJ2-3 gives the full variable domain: DTGVSQNPRHKITKRGQNVTFRCDPISEHNRLYWYRQTLGQGPEFLTYFQNEAQLEKSRLLSDRFSAERPKGSFSTLEIQRTEQGDSAMYLCASSPGPLAGGYYTDTQYFGPGTRLTVL.

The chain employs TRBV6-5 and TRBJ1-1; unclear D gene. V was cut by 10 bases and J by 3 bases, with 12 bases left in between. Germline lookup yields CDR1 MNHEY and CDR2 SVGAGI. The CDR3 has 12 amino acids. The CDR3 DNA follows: TGTGCCACCAAGCGACAACACACTGAAGCTTTCTTT. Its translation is CATKRQHTEAFF.

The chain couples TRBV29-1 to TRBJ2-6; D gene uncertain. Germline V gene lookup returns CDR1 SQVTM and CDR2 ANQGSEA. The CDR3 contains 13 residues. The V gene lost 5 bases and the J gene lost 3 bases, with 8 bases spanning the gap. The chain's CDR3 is CSVNSDGANVLTF. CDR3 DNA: TGCAGCGTTAACAGCGATGGGGCCAACGTCCTGACTTTC.

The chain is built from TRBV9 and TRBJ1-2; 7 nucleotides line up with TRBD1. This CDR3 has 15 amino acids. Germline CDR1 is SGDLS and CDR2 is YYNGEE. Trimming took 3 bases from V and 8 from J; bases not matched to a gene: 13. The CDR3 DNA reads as TGTGCCAGCAGCGCGCCCGACAGGGTCGGCGGGGGCTACACCTTC. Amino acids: CASSAPDRVGGGYTF.

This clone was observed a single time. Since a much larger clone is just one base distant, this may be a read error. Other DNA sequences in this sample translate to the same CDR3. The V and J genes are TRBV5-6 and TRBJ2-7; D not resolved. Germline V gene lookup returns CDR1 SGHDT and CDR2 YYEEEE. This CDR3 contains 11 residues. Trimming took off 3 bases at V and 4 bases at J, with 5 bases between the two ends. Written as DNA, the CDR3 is TGTGCCAGCAGCTCCCTTTACGAGCAGTACTTC. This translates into CASSSLYEQYF.

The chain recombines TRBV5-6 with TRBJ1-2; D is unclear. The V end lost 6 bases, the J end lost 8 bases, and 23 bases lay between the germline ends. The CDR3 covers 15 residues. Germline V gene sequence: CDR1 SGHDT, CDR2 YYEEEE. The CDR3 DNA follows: TGTGCCAGCACGGGCAGAAGGCGGAGGGATGGCGGCTACACCTTC. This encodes CASTGRRRRDGGYTF.

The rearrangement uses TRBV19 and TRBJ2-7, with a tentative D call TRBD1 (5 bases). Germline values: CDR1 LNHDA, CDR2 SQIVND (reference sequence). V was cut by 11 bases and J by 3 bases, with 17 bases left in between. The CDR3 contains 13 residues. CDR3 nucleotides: TGTGCCGGACATCGTCTGACGAACTACGAGCAGTACTTC. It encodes CAGHRLTNYEQYF.

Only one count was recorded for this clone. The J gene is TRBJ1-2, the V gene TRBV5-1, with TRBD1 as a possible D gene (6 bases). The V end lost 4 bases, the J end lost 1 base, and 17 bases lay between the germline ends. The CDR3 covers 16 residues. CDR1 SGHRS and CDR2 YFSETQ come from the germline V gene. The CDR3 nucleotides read TGCGCCAGCAGCAGAACCGGGACACGGCTTAACTATGGCTACACCTTC. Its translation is CASSRTGTRLNYGYTF.

CDR3 sequence (DNA): TGCGCCAGCAGCTTGGTCAGTTACTCCTACAATGAGCAGTTCTTC. This sequence encodes CASSLVSYSYNEQFF. The V and J genes are TRBV5-1 and TRBJ2-1, with D unclear. V was clipped by 0 bases and J by 0 bases, with 7 bases between them. Looked up from germline, CDR1 is SGHRS and CDR2 is YFSETQ. The CDR3 contains 15 residues.

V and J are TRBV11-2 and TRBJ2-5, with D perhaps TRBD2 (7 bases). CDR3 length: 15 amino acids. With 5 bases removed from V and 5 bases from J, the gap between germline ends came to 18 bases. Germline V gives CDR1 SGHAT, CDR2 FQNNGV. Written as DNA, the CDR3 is TGTGCCAGCAGCCCTAATTCGGGGGGCGGGGAGACCCAGTACTTC. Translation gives CASSPNSGGGETQYF. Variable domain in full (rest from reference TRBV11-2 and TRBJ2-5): EAGVAQSPRYKIIEKRQSVAFWCNPISGHATLYWYQQILGQGPKLLIQFQNNGVVDDSQLPKDRFSAERLKGVDSTLKIQPAKLEDSAVYLCASSPNSGGGETQYFGPGTRLLVL.

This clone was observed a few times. CDR3: CASSQGERELPYEQYF. As DNA, the CDR3 is TGCGCCAGCAGCCAAGGGGAGCGGGAGCTACCCTACGAGCAGTACTTC. The rearrangement joins TRBV4-1 to TRBJ2-7; 8 bases agree with TRBD2. The germline V gene encodes CDR1 MGHRA and CDR2 YSYEKL. V was pared by 1 base and J by 2 bases, with 7 bases of the junction left unmatched. The CDR3 consists of 16 residues.

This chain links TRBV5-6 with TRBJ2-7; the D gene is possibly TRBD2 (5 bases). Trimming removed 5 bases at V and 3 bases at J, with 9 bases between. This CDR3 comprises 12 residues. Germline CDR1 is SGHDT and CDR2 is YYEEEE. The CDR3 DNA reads TGTGCCAGCAGGAACCGGGACTACGAGCAGTACTTC. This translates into CASRNRDYEQYF. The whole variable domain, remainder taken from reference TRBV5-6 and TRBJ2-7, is DAGVTQSPTHLIKTRGQQVTLRCSPKSGHDTVSWYQQALGQGPQFIFQYYEEEERQRGNFPDRFSGHQFPNYSSELNVNALLLGDSALYLCASRNRDYEQYFGPGTRLTVT.

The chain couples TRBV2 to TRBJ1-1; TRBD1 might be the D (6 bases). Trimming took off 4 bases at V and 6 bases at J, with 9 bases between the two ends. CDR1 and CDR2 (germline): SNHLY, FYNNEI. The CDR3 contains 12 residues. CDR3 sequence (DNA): TGTGCCAGCAGTGCAGGGGTGGCTGAAGCTTTCTTT. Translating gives CASSAGVAEAFF.

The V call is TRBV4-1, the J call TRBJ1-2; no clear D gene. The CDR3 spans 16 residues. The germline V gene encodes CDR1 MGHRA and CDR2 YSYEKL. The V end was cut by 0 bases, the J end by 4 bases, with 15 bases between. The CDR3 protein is CASSQETSGRTYGYTF. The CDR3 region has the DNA TGCGCCAGCAGCCAAGAAACGTCGGGTCGTACCTATGGCTACACCTTC.

The CDR3 is CASSPTSLETQYF. The CDR3 nucleotides are TGTGCCAGCAGTCCCACCTCGCTAGAGACCCAGTACTTC. V is TRBV28 and J is TRBJ2-5; D is undetermined. The germline V gene encodes CDR1 MDHEN and CDR2 SYDVKM. This CDR3 comprises 13 residues. The V end lost 5 bases, the J end lost 4 bases, and 11 bases lay between the germline ends.

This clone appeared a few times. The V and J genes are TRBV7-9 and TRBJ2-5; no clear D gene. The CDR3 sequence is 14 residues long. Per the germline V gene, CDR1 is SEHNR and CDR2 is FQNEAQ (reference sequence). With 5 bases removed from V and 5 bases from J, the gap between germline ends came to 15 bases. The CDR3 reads CASSPRVSGETQYF. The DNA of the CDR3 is TGTGCCAGCAGCCCAAGGGTCAGTGGGGAGACCCAGTACTTC.

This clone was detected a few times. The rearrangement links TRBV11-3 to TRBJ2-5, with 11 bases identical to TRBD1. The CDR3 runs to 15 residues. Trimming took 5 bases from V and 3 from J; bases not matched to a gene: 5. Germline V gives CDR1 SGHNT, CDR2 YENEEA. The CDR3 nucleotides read TGTGCCAGCAGCCAATGGACAGGGGGCGAAGAGACCCAGTACTTC. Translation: CASSQWTGGEETQYF.

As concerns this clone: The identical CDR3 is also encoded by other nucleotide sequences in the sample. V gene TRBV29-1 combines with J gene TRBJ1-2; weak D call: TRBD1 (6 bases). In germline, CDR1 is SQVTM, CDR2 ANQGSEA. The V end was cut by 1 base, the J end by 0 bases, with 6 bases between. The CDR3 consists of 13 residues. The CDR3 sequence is CSVEGTANYGYTF. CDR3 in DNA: TGCAGCGTTGAAGGGACAGCTAACTATGGCTACACCTTC.

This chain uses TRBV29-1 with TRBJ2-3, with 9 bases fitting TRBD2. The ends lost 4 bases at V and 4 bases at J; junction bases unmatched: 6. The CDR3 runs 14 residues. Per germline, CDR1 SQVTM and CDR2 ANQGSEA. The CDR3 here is CSVGAGGPADTQYF. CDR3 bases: TGCAGCGTTGGTGCGGGAGGGCCAGCAGATACGCAGTATTTT.

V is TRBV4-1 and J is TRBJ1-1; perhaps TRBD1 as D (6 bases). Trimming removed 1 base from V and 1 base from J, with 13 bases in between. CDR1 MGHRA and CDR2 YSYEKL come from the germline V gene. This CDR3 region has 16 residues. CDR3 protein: CASSQGPATGNTEAFF. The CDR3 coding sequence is TGCGCCAGCAGCCAAGGACCCGCGACAGGGAACACTGAAGCTTTCTTT.

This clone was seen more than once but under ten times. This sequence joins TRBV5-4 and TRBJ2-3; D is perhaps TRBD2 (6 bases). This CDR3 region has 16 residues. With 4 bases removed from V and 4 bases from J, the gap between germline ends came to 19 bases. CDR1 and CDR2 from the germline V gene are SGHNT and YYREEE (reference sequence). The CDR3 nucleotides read TGTGCCAGCAGCCGAGCCGGCGGGGCCCAAGCAGATACGCAGTATTTT. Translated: CASSRAGGAQADTQYF.